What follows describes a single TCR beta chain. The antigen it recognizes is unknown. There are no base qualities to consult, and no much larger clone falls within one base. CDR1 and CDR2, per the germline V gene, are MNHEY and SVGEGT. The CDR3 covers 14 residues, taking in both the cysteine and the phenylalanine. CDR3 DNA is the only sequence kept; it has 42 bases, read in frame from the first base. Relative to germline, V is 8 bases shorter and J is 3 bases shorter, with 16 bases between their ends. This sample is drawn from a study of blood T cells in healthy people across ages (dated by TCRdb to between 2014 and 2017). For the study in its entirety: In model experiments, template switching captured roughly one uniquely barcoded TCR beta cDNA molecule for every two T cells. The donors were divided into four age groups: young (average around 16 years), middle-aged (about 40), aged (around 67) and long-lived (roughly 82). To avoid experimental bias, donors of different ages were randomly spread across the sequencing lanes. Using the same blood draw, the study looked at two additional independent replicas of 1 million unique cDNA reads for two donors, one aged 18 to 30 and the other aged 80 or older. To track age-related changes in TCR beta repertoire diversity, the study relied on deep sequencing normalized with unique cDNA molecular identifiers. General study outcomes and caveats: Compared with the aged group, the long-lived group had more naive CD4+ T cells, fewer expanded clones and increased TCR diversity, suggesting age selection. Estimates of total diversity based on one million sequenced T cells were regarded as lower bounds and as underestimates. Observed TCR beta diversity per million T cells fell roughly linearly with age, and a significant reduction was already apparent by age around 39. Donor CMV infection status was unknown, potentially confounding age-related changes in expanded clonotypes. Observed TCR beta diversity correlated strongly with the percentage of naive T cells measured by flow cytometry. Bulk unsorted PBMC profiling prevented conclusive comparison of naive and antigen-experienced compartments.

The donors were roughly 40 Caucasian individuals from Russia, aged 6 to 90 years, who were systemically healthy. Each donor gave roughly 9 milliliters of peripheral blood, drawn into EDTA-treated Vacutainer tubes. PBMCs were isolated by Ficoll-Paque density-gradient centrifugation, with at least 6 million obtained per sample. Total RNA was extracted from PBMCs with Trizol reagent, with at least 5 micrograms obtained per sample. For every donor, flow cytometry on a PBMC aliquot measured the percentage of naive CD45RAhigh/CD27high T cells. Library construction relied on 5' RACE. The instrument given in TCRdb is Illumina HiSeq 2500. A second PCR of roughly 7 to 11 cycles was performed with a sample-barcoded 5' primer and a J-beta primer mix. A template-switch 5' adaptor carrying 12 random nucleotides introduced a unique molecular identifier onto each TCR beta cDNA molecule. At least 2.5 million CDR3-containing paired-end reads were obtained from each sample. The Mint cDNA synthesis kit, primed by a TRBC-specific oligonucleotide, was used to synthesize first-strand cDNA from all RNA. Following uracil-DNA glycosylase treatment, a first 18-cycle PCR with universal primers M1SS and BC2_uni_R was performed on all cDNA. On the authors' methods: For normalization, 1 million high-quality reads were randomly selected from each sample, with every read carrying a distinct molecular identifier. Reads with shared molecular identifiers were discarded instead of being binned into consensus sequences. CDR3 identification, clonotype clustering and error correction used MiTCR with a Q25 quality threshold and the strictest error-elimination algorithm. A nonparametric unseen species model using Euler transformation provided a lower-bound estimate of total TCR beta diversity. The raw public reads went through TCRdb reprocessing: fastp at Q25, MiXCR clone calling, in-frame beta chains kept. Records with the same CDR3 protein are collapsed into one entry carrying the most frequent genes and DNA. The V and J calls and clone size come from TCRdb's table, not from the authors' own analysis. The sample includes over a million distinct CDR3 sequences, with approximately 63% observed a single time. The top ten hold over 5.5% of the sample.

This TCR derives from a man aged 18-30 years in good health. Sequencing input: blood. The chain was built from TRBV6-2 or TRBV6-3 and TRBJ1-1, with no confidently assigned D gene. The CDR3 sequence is CASSSTRRDTEAFF. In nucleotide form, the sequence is TGTGCCAGCTCCTCGACCCGGAGGGACACTGAAGCTTTCTTT.